This T cell receptor beta chain came from a study of T cells in Graves' hyperthyroidism and ophthalmopathy. Overall study context: At initial diagnosis, before any treatment had begun, peripheral blood was obtained. Study observations and caveats: Blood also held most thyroid clonotypes expanded beyond 0.001.

On this clonotype: Its antigen is not known.

V was trimmed by 5 bases and J by 4 bases, leaving 17 bases between them. The CDR3 sequence is 15 residues long. Germline loops: CDR1 MNHNS, CDR2 SASEGT. Researchers took RNA transcripts and amplified the TCR beta CDR3 regions from them. Primed by the HTBI set, a first-round RT-PCR was run on the TCR CDR3. TCRdb re-called the multiplex PCR reads through MiXCR, storing one row per CDR3 protein. The data contain some 690,000 distinct CDR3 sequences, 15% to 20% of them singletons. Hyperthyroidism, newly diagnosed and lasting under 2 months, affected patients aged 18 to 65. Patients were excluded for uncontrolled infection, other autoimmune disease, pregnancy or lactation.

The chain carries TRBV6-1 and TRBJ1-2; TRBD1 is a possible D gene (5 bases). The specimen was blood. This sequence originates from a man between 50 and 59 years old with Graves' hyperthyroidism. The CDR3 DNA sequence: TGTGCCAGCAGTCGCCCCGGGACGGGGGGCTATGGCTACACCTTC. Translation: CASSRPGTGGYGYTF.